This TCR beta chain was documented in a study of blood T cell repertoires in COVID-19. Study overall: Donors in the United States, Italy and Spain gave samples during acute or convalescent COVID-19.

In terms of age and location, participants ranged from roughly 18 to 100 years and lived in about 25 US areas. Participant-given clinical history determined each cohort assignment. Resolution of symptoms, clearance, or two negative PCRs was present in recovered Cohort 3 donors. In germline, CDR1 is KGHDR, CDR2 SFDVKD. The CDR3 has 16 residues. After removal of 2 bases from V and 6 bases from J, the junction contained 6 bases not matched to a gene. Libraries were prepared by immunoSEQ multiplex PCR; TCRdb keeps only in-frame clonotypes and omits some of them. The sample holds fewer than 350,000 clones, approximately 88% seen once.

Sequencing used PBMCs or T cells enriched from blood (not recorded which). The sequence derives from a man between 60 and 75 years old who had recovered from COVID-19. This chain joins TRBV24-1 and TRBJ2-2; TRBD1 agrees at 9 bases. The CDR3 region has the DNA TGTGCCACCAGTGATTATGGGACAGGGAAGGCCGGGGAGCTGTTTTTT. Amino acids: CATSDYGTGKAGELFF.